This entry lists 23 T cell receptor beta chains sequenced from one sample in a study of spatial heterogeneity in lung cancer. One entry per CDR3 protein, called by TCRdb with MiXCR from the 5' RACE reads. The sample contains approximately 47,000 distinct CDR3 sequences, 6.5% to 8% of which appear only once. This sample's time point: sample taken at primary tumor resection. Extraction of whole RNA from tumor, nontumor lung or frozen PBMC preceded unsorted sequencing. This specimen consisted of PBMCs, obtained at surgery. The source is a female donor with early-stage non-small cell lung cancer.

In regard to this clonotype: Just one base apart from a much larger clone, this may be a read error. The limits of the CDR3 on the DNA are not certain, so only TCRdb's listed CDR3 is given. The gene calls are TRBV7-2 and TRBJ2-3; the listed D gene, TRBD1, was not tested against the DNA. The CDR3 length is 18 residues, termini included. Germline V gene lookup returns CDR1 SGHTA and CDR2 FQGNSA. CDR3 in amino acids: CASSLENPWGRGADTRYF.

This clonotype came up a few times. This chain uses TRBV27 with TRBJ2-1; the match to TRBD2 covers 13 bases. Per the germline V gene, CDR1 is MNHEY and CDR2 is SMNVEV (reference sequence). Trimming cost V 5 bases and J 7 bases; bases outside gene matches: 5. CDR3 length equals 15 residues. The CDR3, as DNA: TGTGCCAGCAGTCCCCGGACTAGCGGGGGAAATGAGCAGTTCTTC. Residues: CASSPRTSGGNEQFF.

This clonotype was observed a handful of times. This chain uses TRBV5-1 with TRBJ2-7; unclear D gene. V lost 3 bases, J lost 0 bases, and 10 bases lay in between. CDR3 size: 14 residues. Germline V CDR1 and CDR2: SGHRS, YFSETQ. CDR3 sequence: CASSSLQSSYEQYF. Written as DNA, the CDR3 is TGCGCCAGCAGCTCGCTCCAGAGCTCCTACGAGCAGTACTTC.

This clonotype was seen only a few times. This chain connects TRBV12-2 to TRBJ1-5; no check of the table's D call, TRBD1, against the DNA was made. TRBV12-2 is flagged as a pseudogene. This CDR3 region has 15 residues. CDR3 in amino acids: CASPPTGAAYQPQHF. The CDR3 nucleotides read TGTGCAAGTCCCCCCACAGGGGCAGCATATCAGCCCCAGCATTTT.

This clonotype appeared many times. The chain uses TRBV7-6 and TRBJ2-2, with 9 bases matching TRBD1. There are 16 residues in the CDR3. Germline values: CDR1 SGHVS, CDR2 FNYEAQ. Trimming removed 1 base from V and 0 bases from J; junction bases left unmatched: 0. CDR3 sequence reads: CASSLGQGANTGELFF. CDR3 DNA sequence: TGTGCCAGCAGCTTAGGACAGGGGGCGAACACCGGGGAGCTGTTTTTT. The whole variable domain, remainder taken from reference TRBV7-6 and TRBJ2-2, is GAGVSQSPRYKVTKRGQDVALRCDPISGHVSLYWYRQALGQGPEFLTYFNYEAQQDKSGLPNDRFSAERPEGSISTLTIQRTEQRDSAMYRCASSLGQGANTGELFFGEGSRLTVL.

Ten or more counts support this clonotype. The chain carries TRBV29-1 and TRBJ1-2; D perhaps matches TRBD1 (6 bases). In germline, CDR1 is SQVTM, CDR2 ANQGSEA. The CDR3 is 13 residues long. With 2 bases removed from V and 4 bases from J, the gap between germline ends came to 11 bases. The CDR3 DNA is TGCAGCGTTGAACCCCAGGGGACCTATGGCTACACCTTC. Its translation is CSVEPQGTYGYTF.

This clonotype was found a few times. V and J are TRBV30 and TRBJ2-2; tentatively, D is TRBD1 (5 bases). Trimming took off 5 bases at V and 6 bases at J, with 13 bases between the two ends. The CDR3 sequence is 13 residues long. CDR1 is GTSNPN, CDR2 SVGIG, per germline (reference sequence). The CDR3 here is CAWDDSTAGELFF. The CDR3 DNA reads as TGTGCCTGGGACGACAGTACGGCCGGGGAGCTGTTTTTT.

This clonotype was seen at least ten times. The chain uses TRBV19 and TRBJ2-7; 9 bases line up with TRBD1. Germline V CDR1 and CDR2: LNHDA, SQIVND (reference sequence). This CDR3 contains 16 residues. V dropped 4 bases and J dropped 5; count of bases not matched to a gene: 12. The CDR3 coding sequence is TGTGCCAGTAGTAAACGGACTGGGACAGGGCTCGACGAGCAGTACTTC. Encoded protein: CASSKRTGTGLDEQYF. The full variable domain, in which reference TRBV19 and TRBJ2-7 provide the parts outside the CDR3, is DGGITQSPKYLFRKEGQNVTLSCEQNLNHDAMYWYRQDPGQGLRLIYYSQIVNDFQKGDIAEGYSVSREKKESFPLTVTSAQKNPTAFYLCASSKRTGTGLDEQYFGPGTRLTVT.

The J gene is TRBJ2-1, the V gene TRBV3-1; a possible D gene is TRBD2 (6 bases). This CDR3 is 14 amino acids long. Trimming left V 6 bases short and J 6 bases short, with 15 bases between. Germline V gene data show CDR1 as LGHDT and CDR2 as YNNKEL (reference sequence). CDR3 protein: CASRGSGETNEQFF. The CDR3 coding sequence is TGTGCCAGCAGGGGTTCGGGGGAAACCAATGAGCAGTTCTTC.

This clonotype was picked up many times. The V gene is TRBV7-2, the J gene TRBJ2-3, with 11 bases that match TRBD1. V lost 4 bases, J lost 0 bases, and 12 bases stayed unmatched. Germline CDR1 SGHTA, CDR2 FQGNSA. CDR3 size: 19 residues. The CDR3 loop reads CASSSRGQGENLSTDTQYF. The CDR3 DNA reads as TGTGCCAGCAGCTCCAGGGGACAGGGGGAGAACCTGAGCACAGATACGCAGTATTTT.

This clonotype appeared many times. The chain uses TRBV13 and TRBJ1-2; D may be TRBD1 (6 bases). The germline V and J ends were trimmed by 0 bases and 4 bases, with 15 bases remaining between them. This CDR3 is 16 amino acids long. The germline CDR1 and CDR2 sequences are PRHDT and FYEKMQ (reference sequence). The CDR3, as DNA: TGTGCCAGCAGCTTAGGCCTCGGACAGAAGGGCTATGGCTACACCTTC. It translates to CASSLGLGQKGYGYTF. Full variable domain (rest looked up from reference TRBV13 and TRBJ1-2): AAGVIQSPRHLIKEKRETATLKCYPIPRHDTVYWYQQGPGQDPQFLISFYEKMQSDKGSIPDRFSAQQFSDYHSELNMSSLELGDSALYFCASSLGLGQKGYGYTFGSGTRLTVV.

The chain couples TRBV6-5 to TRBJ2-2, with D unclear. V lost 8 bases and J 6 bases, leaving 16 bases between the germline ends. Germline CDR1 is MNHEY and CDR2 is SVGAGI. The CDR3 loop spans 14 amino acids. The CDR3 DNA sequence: TGTGCCAGCCGACTTACACTTGGGGCCGGGGAGCTGTTTTTT. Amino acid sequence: CASRLTLGAGELFF.

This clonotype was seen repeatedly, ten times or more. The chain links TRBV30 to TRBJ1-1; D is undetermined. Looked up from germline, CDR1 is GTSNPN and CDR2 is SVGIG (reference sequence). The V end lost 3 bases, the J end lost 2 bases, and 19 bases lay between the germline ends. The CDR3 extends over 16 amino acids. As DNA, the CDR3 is TGTGCCTGGAGGGGAAAGGGCCTGTATCTAAACACTGAAGCTTTCTTT. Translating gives CAWRGKGLYLNTEAFF.

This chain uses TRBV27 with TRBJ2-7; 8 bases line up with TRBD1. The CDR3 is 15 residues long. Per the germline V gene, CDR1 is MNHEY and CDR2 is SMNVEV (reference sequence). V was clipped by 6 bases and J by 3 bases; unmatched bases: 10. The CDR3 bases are TGTGCCAGCAGACCTGGACAGGGCCGTTTCTACGAGCAGTACTTC. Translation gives CASRPGQGRFYEQYF.

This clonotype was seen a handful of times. This CDR3 is CASSTPGLAGGTDTQYF. The CDR3 DNA reads as TGTGCCAGCAGCACCCCAGGACTAGCGGGTGGGACAGATACGCAGTATTTT. V and J are TRBV6-5 and TRBJ2-3; the match to TRBD2 covers 11 bases. The CDR3 totals 17 residues. From germline, CDR1 is MNHEY and CDR2 SVGAGI. V lost 6 bases and J lost 3; bases outside the gene matches: 11.

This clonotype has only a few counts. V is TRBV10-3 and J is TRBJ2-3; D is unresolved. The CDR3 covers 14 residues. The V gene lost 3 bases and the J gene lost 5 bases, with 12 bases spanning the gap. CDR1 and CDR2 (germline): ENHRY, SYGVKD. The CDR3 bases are TGTGCCATCAGTGATAAAGAGGTCAGAGATACGCAGTATTTT. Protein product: CAISDKEVRDTQYF.

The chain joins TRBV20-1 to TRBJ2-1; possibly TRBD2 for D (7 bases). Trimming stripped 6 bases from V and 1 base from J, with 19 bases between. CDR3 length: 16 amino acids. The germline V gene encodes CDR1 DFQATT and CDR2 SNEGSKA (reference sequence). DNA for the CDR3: TGCAGTGCCCACCTCGGGGGCGGGGGTTCCTACAATGAGCAGTTCTTC. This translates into CSAHLGGGGSYNEQFF.

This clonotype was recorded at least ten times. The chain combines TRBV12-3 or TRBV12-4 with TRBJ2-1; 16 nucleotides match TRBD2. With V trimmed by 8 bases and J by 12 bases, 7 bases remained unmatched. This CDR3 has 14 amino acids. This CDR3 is CASVPGLAGGGQFF. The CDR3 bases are TGTGCCAGCGTGCCGGGACTAGCGGGGGGGGGGCAGTTCTTC.

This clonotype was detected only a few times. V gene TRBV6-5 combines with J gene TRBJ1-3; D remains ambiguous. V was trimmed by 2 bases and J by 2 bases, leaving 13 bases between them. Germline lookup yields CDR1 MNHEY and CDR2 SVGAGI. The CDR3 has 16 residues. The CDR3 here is CASSYLRGGPGNTIYF. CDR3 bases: TGTGCCAGCAGTTACCTCCGGGGAGGCCCTGGAAACACCATATATTTT.

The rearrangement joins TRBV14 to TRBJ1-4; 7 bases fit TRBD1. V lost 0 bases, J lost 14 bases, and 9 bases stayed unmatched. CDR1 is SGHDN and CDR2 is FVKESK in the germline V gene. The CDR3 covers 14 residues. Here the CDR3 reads CASSQEVVGTVLFF. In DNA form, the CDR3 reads TGTGCCAGCAGCCAAGAAGTAGTTGGGACAGTTCTGTTTTTT.

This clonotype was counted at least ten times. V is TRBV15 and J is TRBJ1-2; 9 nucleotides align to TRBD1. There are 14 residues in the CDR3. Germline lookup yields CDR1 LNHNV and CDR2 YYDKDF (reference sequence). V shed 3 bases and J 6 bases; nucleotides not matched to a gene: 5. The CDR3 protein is CATSRDRGVNGYTF. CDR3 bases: TGTGCCACCAGCAGGGACAGGGGTGTTAATGGCTACACCTTC. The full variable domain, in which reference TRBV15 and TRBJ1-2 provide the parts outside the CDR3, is DAMVIQNPRYQVTQFGKPVTLSCSQTLNHNVMYWYQQKSSQAPKLLFHYYDKDFNNEADTPDNFQSRRPNTSFCFLDIRSPGLGDTAMYLCATSRDRGVNGYTFGSGTRLTVV.

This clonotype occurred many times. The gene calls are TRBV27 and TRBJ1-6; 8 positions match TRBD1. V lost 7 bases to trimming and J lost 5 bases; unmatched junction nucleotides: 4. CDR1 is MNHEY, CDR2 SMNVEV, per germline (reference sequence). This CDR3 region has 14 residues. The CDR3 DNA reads TGTGCCAGCAAAATACAGGGGGATAATTCACCCCTCCACTTT. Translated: CASKIQGDNSPLHF.

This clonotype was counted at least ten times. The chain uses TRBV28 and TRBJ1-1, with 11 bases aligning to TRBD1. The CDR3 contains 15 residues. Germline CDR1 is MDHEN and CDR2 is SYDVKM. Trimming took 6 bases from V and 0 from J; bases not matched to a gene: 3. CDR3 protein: CASRRTGGMNTEAFF. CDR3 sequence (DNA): TGTGCCAGCAGACGGACAGGGGGCATGAACACTGAAGCTTTCTTT.